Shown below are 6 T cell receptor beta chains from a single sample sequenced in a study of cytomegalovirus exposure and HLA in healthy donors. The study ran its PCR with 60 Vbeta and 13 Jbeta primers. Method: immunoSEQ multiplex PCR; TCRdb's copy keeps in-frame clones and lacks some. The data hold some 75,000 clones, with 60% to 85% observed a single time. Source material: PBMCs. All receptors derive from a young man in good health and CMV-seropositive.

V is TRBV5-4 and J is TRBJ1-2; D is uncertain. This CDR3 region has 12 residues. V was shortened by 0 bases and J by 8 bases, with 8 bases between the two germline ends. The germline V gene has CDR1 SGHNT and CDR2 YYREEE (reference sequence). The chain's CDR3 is CASSLDGRGYTF. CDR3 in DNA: TGTGCCAGCAGCTTGGACGGTCGGGGCTACACCTTC.

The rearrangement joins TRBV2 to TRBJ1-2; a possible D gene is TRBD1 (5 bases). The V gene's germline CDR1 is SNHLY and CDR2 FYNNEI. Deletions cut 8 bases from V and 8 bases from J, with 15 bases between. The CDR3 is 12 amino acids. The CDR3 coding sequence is TGTGCCAGCGGGGCTGGGGTGTTCGGCTACACCTTC. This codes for CASGAGVFGYTF.

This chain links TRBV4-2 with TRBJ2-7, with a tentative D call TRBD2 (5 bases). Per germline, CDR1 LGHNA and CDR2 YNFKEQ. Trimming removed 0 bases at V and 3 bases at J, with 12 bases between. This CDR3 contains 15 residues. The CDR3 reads CASSQELASHYEQYF. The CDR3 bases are TGTGCCAGCAGCCAAGAGTTGGCTAGCCACTACGAGCAGTACTTC.

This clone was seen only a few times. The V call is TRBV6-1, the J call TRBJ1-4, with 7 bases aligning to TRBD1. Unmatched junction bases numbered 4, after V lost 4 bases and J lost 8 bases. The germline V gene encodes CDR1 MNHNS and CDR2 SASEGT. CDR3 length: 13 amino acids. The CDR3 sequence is CASSGQGEEKLFF. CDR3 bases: TGTGCCAGCAGTGGACAGGGTGAGGAAAAACTGTTTTTT.

The CDR3 spells CASSRLAENEQYF. CDR3 in DNA: TGCGCCAGCAGTCGACTAGCCGAGAACGAGCAGTACTTC. V and J are TRBV4-1 and TRBJ2-7; TRBD2 matches 7 bases. This CDR3 region has 13 residues. Trimming removed 6 bases from V and 5 bases from J; junction bases left unmatched: 7. CDR1 is MGHRA and CDR2 is YSYEKL in the germline V gene.

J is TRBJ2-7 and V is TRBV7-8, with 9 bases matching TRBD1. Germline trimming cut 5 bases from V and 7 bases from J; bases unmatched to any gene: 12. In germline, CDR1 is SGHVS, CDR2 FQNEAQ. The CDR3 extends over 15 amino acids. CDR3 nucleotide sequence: TGTGCCAGCAGCCGAGAGGTTTACAGGGGGCGGGAGCAGTACTTC. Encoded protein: CASSREVYRGREQYF. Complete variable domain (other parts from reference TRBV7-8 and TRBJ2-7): GAGVSQSPRYKVAKRGQDVALRCDPISGHVSLFWYQQALGQGPEFLTYFQNEAQLDKSGLPSDRFFAERPEGSVSTLKIQRTQQEDSAVYLCASSREVYRGREQYFGPGTRLTVT.